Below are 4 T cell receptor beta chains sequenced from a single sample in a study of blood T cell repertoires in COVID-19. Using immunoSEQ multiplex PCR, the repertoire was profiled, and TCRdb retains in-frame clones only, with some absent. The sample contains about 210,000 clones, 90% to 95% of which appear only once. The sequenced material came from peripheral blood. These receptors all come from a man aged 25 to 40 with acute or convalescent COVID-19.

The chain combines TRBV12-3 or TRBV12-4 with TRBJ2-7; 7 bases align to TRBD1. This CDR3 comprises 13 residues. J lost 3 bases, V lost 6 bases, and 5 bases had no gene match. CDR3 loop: CASSVGQHYEQYF. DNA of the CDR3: TGTGCCAGCAGCGTGGGACAGCACTACGAGCAGTACTTC.

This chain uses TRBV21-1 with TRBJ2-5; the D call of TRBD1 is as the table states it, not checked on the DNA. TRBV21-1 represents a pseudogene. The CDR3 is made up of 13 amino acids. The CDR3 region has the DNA TGTGCCAGCAGCAATTTAAAGGGGGAGACCCAGTACTTC. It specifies CASSNLKGETQYF.

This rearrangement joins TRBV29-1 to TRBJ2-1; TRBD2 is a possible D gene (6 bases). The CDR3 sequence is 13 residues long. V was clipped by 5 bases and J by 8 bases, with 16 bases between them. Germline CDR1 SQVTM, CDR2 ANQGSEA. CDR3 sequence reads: CSVNRDWGHEQFF. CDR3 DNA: TGCAGCGTTAACCGGGACTGGGGCCATGAGCAGTTCTTC.

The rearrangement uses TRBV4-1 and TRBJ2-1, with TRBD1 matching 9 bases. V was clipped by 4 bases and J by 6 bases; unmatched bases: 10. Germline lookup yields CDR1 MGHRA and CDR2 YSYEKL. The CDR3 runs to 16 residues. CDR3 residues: CASSRGRDRVSNEQFF. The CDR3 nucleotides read TGCGCCAGCAGCCGAGGCCGGGACAGGGTCAGCAATGAGCAGTTCTTC.